This entry lists 5 T cell receptor beta chains sequenced from one sample in a study of identical twins. TCRdb ran MiXCR on the 5' RACE reads and lists one entry per CDR3 protein. The table has just over 450,000 distinct CDR3 sequences, 11% to 15% seen once. These records were also assigned to another study, of yellow fever vaccine responses in identical twins.

The material sequenced was CD4+ T cells sorted from blood. Source of these receptors: a woman under 30 in good health.

This clonotype was counted ten times or more. The chain employs TRBV6-5 and TRBJ1-1, with D possibly TRBD1 on 6 matching bases. The CDR3 is 14 residues long. The ends were cut back, 4 bases at V and 3 bases at J, with 12 bases in the middle. CDR1 is MNHEY and CDR2 is SVGAGI in the germline V gene. The CDR3: CASSSRTEHTEAFF. CDR3 coding DNA: TGTGCCAGCAGTTCCCGGACAGAGCACACTGAAGCTTTCTTT.

The V and J genes are TRBV7-9 and TRBJ1-5; D ambiguous. CDR3 length equals 11 residues. With 7 bases removed from V and 9 bases from J, the gap between germline ends came to 10 bases. Looked up from germline, CDR1 is SEHNR and CDR2 is FQNEAQ (reference sequence). CDR3 loop: CASTDSGPQHF. In DNA, the CDR3 is TGTGCCAGCACGGACTCCGGGCCCCAGCATTTT.

This chain links TRBV7-9 with TRBJ1-1; D uncertain. Germline CDR1 and CDR2: SEHNR and FQNEAQ (reference sequence). Deletions cut 5 bases from V and 1 base from J, with 14 bases between. This CDR3 region has 15 residues. CDR3 residues: CASSAGAHKNTEAFF. DNA of the CDR3: TGTGCCAGCAGCGCAGGAGCACATAAGAACACTGAAGCTTTCTTT.

This clonotype was recorded a few times. This chain connects TRBV30 to TRBJ2-5; D gene uncertain. Trimming stripped 0 bases from V and 7 bases from J, with 9 bases between. The CDR3 covers 12 residues. Germline CDR1 is GTSNPN and CDR2 is SVGIG (reference sequence). CDR3 sequence: CAWSVGWGTQYF. The CDR3 DNA reads as TGTGCCTGGAGTGTGGGGTGGGGGACCCAGTACTTC.

A few counts support this clonotype. The chain is built from TRBV4-3 and TRBJ2-5, with 7 bases matching TRBD2. V lost 1 base to trimming and J lost 4 bases; unmatched junction nucleotides: 12. CDR1 is LGHNA and CDR2 is YSLEER in the germline V gene. The CDR3 sequence is 17 residues long. As DNA, the CDR3 is TGCGCCAGCAGCCAAGTAGCTAGCGGCGGCGTAGGAGAGACCCAGTACTTC. Protein: CASSQVASGGVGETQYF.